This record covers a single TCR beta chain. The target of this receptor is not known. Nothing much larger sits one base from this clone, and base qualities are not available. The entry originates in a study of blood T cells in healthy people across ages (dated by TCRdb to about 2015). Study-wide context: In model experiments, template switching captured roughly one uniquely barcoded TCR beta cDNA molecule for every two T cells. To avoid experimental bias, donors of different ages were randomly spread across the sequencing lanes. Donors were grouped into four age groups: young (average approximately 15 years), middle-aged (about 40), aged (62) and long-lived (approximately 82). Using the same blood draw, the study looked at two additional independent replicas of 1 million unique cDNA reads for two donors, one aged 18 to 30 and the other aged 80 or older. Age-related changes in TCR beta repertoire diversity were measured in the study by deep sequencing normalized with unique cDNA molecular identifiers.

Study-wide conclusions, independent of this receptor: A strong correlation was found between observed TCR beta diversity and the percentage of naive T cells measured by flow cytometry. Conclusive comparison of naive and antigen-experienced compartments was prevented by the profiling of bulk unsorted PBMCs. Because the CMV infection status of the donors was unknown, age-related changes in expanded clonotypes may potentially have been confounded. As age increased, observed TCR beta diversity per million T cells dropped in a roughly linear way, and a significant reduction was already evident by age around 41. The long-lived group showed more naive CD4+ T cells, fewer expanded clones and increased TCR diversity than the aged group, suggesting age selection. Total diversity estimates from one million sequenced T cells were considered lower bounds and underestimates.

Donors were roughly 40 systemically healthy Caucasian individuals from Russia aged roughly 6 to 95 years. Each donor gave 9.5 to 10 milliliters of peripheral blood, drawn into EDTA-treated Vacutainer tubes. PBMCs were isolated by Ficoll-Paque density-gradient centrifugation, with at least 6.5 million obtained per sample. Trizol reagent was used to extract total RNA from the PBMCs, yielding at least 6 micrograms per sample. For every donor, flow cytometry on a PBMC aliquot measured the percentage of naive CD45RAhigh/CD27high T cells. V loses 0 bases, J loses 8 bases, and the germline ends lie 23 bases apart. CDR1 LGHNA and CDR2 YSLEER were looked up in the germline V gene. From cysteine to phenylalanine, the CDR3 is 18 amino acids long. The retained sequence is limited to the CDR3, 54 bases, with the frame set at the first base. Receptor libraries were prepared by 5' RACE. The sequencing machine was an Illumina HiSeq 2500. A second PCR of 7 to 11 cycles was run with a J-beta primer mix and a sample-barcoded 5' primer. A template-switch 5' adaptor carrying 12 random nucleotides introduced a unique molecular identifier onto each TCR beta cDNA molecule. At least 2.5 million CDR3-containing paired-end reads were obtained from each sample. All of the RNA was converted into first-strand cDNA using the Mint cDNA synthesis kit, with a TRBC-specific oligonucleotide serving as the primer. All cDNA was treated with uracil-DNA glycosylase and then went through a first 18-cycle PCR with the universal primers M1SS and BC2_uni_R. In the original analysis: Each sample was normalized by randomly selecting 1 million high-quality reads, each carrying a distinct molecular identifier. Instead of being binned into consensus sequences, reads that shared molecular identifiers were thrown out. CDR3 identification, clonotype clustering and error correction used MiTCR with a Q25 quality threshold and the strictest error-elimination algorithm. Lower-bound total TCR beta diversity was estimated with a nonparametric unseen species model using Euler transformation. TCRdb passed the public sequencing reads through fastp at Q25 and MiXCR, retaining productive beta sequences. Every entry covers one CDR3 protein and lists the most common genes and DNA from its rows. It is TCRdb's table, rather than the study itself, that gives the V and J calls and clone size. This sample comprises approximately 830,000 distinct CDR3 sequences, 62% of them detected only once. 25% to 30% of the sample is in the top ten clones.

This sequence was found in a young man in good health. Material: blood. The V and J genes are TRBV4-3 and TRBJ2-1, with a tentative D call of TRBD1 or TRBD2, each matching 5 bases. The DNA is TGCGCCAGCAGCCAAGATACGCGGGCCACTGAGGGGTACGATGAGCAGTTCTTC. Translated, this is CASSQDTRATEGYDEQFF.